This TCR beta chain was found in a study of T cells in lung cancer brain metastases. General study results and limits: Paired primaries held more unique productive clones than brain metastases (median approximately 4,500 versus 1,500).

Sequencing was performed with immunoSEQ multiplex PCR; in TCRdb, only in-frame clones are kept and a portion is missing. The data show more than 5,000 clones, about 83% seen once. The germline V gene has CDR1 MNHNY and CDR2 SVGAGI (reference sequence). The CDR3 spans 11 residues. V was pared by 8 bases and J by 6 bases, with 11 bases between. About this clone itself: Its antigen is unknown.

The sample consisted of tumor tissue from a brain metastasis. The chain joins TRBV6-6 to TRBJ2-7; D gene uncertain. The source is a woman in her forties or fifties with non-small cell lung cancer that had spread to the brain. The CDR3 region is CASGVIGEQYF. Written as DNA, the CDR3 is TGTGCCAGCGGGGTTATCGGCGAGCAGTACTTC.